This T cell receptor beta chain was recorded in a study of blood T cell repertoires in COVID-19. This CDR3 comprises 16 residues. From germline, CDR1 is SNHLY and CDR2 FYNNEI. Trimming removed 6 bases from V and 2 bases from J; junction bases left unmatched: 10. Data came from immunoSEQ multiplex PCR; TCRdb stores just in-frame clones and leaves some out. Of hundreds of thousands of clones detected, less than 90% appear once; the ten largest clones hold 0.72%. Sequenced sample: peripheral blood. The chain couples TRBV2 to TRBJ2-7; 10 nucleotides agree with TRBD1. The TCR sequence derives from a man between 40 and 49 years old with acute or convalescent COVID-19. The CDR3 here is CASRSQMGQGTYEQYF. CDR3 DNA sequence: TGTGCCAGCAGGAGTCAAATGGGACAGGGGACCTACGAGCAGTACTTC.